This T cell receptor beta chain was captured by sequencing in a study of somatic mutations in cytotoxic T cells in rheumatoid arthritis. The method was immunoSEQ multiplex PCR; TCRdb's version includes in-frame clones alone and lacks a portion of them. The data hold some 8,700 clones, with 60% to 80% observed a single time. V gave up 3 bases and J gave up 2 bases, with 29 bases separating them. CDR3 size: 20 residues. The germline CDR1 and CDR2 sequences are KGHSH and LQKENI. Sample: CD8+ T cells sorted from blood. This rearrangement joins TRBV18 to TRBJ2-7; D is possibly TRBD1 (5 bases). The TCR sequence derives from a woman between 50 and 59 years old in good health. The CDR3 nucleotides are TGTGCCAGCTCACCGATCCTCCAGGGTGTCCACATTAGGTCTCCCTACGAGCAGTACTTC. Amino acid sequence: CASSPILQGVHIRSPYEQYF.